Listed below are T cell receptor beta chains from one sample, sequenced in a study of beta chain features in type 1 diabetes. Data came from immunoSEQ multiplex PCR; TCRdb stores just in-frame clones and leaves some out. This table holds approximately 600,000 clones, 9.5% to 15% found once. The sample was naive CD4+ T cells from blood. Receptor source: a young man with type 1 diabetes. The CDR3 runs from the conserved cysteine through the conserved F or W.

v_gene | CDR3aa
TRBV4-1 | CASSGMGNTEAFF
TRBV28 | CASSLGGSGANVLTF
TRBV28 | CASSLERTQYF
TRBV7-2 | CASSARPFSYEQYF
TRBV27 | CASSWASGIYNEQFF
TRBV19 | CASSSDRGSDTQYF
TRBV18 | CASSPLSGGGDTQYF
TRBV4-3 | CASSQDGRVVGQFF
TRBV7-2 | CASSLPGLIYEQYF
TRBV5-1 | CASSPRSGSSYTF
TRBV6-5 | CASSPGQGSDTQYF
TRBV4-3 | CASSQGDRLYGYTF
TRBV18 | CASSPEHRYGYTF
TRBV7-9 | CASSQGGGLENIQYF
TRBV5-1 | CASSLLGAYEQYF
TRBV29-1 | CSVGKDGNNEKLFF
TRBV4-3 | CASSQEDLDVEQFF